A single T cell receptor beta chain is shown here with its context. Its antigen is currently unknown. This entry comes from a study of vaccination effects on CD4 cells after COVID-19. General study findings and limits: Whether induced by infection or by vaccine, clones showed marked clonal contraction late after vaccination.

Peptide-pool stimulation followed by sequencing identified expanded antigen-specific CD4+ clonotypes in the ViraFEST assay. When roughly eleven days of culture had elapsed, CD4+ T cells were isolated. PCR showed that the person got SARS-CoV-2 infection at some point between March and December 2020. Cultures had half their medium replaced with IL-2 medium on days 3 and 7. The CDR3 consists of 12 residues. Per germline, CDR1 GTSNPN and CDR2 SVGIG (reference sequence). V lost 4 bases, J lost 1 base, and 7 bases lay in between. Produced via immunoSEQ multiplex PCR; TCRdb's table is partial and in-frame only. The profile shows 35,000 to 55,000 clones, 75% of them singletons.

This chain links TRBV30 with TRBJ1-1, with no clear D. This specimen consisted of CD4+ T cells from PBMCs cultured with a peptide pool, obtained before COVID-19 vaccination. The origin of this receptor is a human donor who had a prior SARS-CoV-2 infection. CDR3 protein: CAWTPGNTEAFF. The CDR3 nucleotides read TGTGCCTGGACCCCAGGGAACACTGAAGCTTTCTTT.